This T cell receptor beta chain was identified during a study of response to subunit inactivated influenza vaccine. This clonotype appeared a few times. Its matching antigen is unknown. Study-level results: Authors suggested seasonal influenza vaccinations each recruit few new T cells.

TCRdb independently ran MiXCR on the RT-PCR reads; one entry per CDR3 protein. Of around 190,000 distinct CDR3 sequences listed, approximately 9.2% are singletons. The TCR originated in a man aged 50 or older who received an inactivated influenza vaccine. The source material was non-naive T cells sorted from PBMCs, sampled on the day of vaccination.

The CDR3: CSASRTGTGGRSPLHF. In DNA, the CDR3 is TGCAGTGCTAGCCGAACCGGGACAGGGGGCCGTTCACCCCTCCACTTT. This chain uses TRBV20-1 with TRBJ1-6; 12 nucleotides line up with TRBD1. V shed 3 bases, J shed 9 bases, and the junction held 9 bases outside the gene matches. The CDR3 sequence is 16 residues long. The germline V gene encodes CDR1 DFQATT and CDR2 SNEGSKA (reference sequence).